The clone carrying this T cell receptor beta chain showed up many times. What it recognizes is unknown. These data belong to a study of Graves' ophthalmopathy and Graves' hyperthyroidism. Study in general: Blood was drawn at initial diagnosis, before any treatment.

For repertoire sequencing, the TCR beta CDR3 regions were amplified from RNA transcripts. RT-PCR in the first round used HTBI primers; a second-round multiplex PCR followed. MiXCR, run by TCRdb on the multiplex PCR reads, gives a single entry per CDR3 protein. Of about 370,000 distinct CDR3 sequences listed, roughly 17% are singletons. Study observations and caveats: Most expanded thyroid clonotypes above 0.001 frequency also appeared in blood.

J lost 0 bases, V lost 4 bases, and 6 bases had no gene match. The CDR3 has 16 amino acids. The clonotype comes from an adult woman with stable Graves' hyperthyroidism. Source material: peripheral blood. V is TRBV12-3 or TRBV12-4 and J is TRBJ2-4, with TRBD1 matching 7 bases. CDR3 residues: CASSSRQGLAKNIQYF. CDR3 DNA sequence: TGTGCCAGCAGTTCCCGACAGGGTTTAGCCAAAAACATTCAGTACTTC.